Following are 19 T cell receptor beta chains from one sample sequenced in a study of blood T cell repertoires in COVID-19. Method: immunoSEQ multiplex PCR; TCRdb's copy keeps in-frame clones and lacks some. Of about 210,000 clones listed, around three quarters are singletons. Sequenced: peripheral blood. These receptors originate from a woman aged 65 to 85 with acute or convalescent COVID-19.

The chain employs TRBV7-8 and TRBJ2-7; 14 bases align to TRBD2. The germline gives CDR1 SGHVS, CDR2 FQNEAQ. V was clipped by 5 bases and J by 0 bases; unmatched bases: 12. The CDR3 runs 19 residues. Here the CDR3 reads CASSARPGLAGVSSYEQYV. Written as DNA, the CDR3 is TGTGCCAGCAGCGCCCGACCGGGACTAGCGGGGGTGAGCTCCTACGAGCAGTACGTC.

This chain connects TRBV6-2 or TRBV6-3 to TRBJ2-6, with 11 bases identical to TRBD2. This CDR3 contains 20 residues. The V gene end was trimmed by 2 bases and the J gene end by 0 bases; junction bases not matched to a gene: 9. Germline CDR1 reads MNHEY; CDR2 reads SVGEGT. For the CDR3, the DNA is TGTGCCAGCAGTTACGGTACTAGCGGGGGCCCTCACTCTGGGGCCAACGTCCTGACTTTC. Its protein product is CASSYGTSGGPHSGANVLTF.

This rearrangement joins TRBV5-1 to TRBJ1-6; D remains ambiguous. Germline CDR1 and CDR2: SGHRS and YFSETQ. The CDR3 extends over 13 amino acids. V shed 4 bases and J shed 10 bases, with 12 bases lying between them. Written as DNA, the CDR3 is TGCGCCAGCAGCCGGGGTGCTGGATCACCCCTCCACTTT. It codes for CASSRGAGSPLHF.

The CDR3 region is CATSDSAFGTGNYGYTF. For the CDR3, the DNA is TGTGCCACCAGTGATTCCGCCTTTGGCACAGGAAACTATGGCTACACCTTC. J is TRBJ1-2 and V is TRBV24-1; possible D gene TRBD1, 5 bases. V was clipped by 2 bases and J by 2 bases, with 17 bases between them. Germline lookup yields CDR1 KGHDR and CDR2 SFDVKD. The CDR3 has 17 residues.

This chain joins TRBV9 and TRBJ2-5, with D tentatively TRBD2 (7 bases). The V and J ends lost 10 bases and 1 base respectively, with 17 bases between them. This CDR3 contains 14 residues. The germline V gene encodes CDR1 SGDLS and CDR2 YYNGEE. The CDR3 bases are TGTGCCCGCGGGGGCGGGGGCTTCCAAGAGACCCAGTACTTC. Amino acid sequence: CARGGGGFQETQYF.

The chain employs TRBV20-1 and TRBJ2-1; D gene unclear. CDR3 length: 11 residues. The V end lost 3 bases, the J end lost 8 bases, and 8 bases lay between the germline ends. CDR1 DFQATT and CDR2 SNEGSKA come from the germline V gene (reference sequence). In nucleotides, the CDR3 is TGCAGTGCTAGCCGAGAACATGAGCAGTTCTTC. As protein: CSASREHEQFF.

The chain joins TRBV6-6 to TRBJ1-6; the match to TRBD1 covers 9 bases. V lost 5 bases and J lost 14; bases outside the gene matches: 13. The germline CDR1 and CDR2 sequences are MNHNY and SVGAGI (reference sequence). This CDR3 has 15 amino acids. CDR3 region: CASSEPGQGSMALHF. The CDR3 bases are TGTGCCAGCAGTGAGCCGGGACAGGGATCTATGGCCCTCCACTTT.

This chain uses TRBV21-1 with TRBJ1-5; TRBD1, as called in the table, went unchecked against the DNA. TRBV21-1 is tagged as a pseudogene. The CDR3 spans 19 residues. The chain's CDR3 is CASSKQAQPGTGYNQPQHF. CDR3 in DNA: TGTGCCAGCAGCAAACAGGCCCAACCGGGGACAGGTTACAATCAGCCCCAGCATTTT.

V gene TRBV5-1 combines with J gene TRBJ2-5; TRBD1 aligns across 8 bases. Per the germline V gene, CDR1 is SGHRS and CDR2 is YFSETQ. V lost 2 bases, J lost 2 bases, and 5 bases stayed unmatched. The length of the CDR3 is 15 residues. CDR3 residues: CASSFDRGAQETQYF. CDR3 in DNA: TGCGCCAGCAGCTTCGACAGGGGAGCTCAAGAGACCCAGTACTTC.

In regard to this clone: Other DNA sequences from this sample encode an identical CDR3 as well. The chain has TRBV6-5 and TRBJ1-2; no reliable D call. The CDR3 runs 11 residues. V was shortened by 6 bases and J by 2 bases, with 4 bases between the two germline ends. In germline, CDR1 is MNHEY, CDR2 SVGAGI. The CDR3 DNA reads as TGTGCCAGCAGCGTGAACTATGGCTACACCTTC. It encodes CASSVNYGYTF.

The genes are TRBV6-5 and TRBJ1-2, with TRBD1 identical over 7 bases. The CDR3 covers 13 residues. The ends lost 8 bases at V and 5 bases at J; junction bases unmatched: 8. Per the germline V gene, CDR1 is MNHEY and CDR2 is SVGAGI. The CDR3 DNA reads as TGTGCCAGCGCGGACAGGCCGGATTATGGCTACACCTTC. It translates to CASADRPDYGYTF.

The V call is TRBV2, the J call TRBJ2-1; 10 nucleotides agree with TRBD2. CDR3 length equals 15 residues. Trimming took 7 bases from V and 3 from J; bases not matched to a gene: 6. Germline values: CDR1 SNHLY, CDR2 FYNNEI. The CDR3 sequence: CASTPLAGGYNEQFF. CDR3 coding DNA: TGTGCCAGCACCCCATTAGCGGGGGGCTACAATGAGCAGTTCTTC.

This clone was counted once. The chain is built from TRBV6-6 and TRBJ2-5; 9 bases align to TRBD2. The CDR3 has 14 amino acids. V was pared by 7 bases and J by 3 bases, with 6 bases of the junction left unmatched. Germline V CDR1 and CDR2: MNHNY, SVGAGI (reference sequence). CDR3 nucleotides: TGTGCCAGCACCCCTAGACTAGCGGAAGAGACCCAGTACTTC. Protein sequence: CASTPRLAEETQYF.

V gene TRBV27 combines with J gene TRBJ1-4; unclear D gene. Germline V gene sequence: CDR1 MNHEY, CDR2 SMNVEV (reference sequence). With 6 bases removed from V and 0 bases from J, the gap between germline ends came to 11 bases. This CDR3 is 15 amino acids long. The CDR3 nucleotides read TGTGCCAGCAGCCCCCACTCCCCAACTAATGAAAAACTGTTTTTT. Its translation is CASSPHSPTNEKLFF.

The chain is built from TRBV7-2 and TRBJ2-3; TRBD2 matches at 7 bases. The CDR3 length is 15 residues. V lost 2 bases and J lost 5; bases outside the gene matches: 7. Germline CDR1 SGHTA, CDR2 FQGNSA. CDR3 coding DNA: TGTGCCAGCAGCTTAAACGGGGGGATGGGAGATACGCAGTATTTT. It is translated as CASSLNGGMGDTQYF. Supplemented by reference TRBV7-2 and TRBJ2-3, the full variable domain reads GAGVSQSPSNKVTEKGKDVELRCDPISGHTALYWYRQSLGQGLEFLIYFQGNSAPDKSGLPSDRFSAERTGGSVSTLTIQRTQQEDSAVYLCASSLNGGMGDTQYFGPGTRLTVL.

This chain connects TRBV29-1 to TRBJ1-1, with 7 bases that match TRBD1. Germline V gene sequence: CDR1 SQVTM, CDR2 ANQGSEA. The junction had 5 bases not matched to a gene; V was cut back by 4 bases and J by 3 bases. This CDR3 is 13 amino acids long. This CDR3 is CSVGRGDYTEAFF. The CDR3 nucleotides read TGCAGCGTTGGCAGGGGGGACTACACTGAAGCTTTCTTT.

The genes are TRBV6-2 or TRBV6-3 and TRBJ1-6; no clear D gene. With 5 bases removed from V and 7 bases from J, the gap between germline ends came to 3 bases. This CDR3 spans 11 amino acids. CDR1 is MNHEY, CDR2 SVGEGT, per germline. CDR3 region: CASSRNSPLHF. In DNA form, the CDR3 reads TGTGCCAGCAGTCGGAATTCACCCCTCCACTTT.

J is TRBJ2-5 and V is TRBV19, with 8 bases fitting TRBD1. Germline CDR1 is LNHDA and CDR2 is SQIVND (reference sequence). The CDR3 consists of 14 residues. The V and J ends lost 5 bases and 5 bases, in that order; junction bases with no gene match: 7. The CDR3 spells CASSAGGSGETQYF. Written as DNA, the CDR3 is TGTGCCAGTAGTGCAGGGGGCAGTGGGGAGACCCAGTACTTC.

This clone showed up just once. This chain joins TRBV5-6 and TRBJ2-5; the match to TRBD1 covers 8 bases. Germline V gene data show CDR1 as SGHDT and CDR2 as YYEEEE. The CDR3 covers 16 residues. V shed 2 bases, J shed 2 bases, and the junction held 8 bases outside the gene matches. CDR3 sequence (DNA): TGTGCCAGCAGCTTCCTCAGGGGGCCCCAACAAGAGACCCAGTACTTC. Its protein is CASSFLRGPQQETQYF.